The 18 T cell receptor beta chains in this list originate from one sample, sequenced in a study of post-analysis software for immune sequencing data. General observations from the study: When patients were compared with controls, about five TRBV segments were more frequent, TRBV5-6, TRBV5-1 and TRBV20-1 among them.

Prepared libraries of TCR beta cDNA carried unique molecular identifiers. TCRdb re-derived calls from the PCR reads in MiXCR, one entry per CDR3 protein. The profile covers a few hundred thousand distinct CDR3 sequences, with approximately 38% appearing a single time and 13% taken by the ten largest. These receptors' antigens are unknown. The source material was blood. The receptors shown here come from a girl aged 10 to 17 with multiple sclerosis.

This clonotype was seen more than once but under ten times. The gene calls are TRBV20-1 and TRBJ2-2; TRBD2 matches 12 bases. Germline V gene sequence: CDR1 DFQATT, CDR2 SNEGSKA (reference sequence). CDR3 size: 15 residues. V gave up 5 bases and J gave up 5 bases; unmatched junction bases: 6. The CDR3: CSASYTSGGTGELFF. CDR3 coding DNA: TGCAGTGCTTCCTACACTAGCGGGGGGACCGGGGAGCTGTTTTTT.

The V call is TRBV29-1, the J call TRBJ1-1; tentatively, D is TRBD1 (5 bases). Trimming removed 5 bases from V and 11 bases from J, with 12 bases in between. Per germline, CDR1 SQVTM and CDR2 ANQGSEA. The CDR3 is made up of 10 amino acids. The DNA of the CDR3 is TGCAGCGTTTGGGGGACTGTCGCTTTCTTT. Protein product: CSVWGTVAFF.

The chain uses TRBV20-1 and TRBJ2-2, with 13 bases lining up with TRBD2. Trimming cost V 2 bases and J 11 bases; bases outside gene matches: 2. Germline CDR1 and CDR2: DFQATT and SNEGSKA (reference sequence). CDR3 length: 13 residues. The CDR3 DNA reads TGCAGTGCTAGAAGGACTAGCGGGGGTGAGCTGTTTTTT. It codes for CSARRTSGGELFF.

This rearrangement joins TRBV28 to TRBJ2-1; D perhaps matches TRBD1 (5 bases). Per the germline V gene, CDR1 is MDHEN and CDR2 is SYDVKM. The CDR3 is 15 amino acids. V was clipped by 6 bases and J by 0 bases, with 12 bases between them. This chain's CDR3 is CASRSDRSSYNEQFF. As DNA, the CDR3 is TGTGCCAGCAGATCTGACAGAAGCTCCTACAATGAGCAGTTCTTC.

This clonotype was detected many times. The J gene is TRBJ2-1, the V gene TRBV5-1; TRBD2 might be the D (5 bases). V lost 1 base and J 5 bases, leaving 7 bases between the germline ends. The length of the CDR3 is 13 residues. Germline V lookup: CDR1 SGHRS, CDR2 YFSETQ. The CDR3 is CASSLSGDNEQFF. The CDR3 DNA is TGCGCCAGCAGCTTGAGCGGCGACAATGAGCAGTTCTTC.

CDR3 amino acids: CASSLRGPPDTDTQYF. The DNA of the CDR3 is TGCGCCAGCAGCCTCAGGGGGCCGCCTGACACAGATACGCAGTATTTT. The genes are TRBV5-1 and TRBJ2-3; 8 bases fit TRBD1. The CDR3 has 16 amino acids. The junction had 9 bases not matched to a gene; V was cut back by 4 bases and J by 2 bases. The germline CDR1 and CDR2 sequences are SGHRS and YFSETQ.

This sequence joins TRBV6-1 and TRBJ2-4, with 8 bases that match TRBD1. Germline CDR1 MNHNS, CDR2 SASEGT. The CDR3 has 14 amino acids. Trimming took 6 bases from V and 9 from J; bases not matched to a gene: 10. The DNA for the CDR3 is TGTGCCAGCAGCCCTGGACAGGGAGCGGGCATTCAGTACTTC. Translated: CASSPGQGAGIQYF.

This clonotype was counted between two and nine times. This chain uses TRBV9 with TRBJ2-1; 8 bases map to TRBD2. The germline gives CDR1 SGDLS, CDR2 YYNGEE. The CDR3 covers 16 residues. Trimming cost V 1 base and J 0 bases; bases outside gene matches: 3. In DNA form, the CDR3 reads TGTGCCAGCAGCGTACGGGAGGGGAGCTCCTACAATGAGCAGTTCTTC. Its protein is CASSVREGSSYNEQFF.

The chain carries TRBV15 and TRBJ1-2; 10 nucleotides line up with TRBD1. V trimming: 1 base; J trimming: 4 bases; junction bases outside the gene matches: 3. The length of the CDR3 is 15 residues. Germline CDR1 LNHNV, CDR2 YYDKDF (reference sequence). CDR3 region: CATSRADRGTYGYTF. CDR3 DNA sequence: TGTGCCACCAGCAGAGCGGACAGGGGGACCTATGGCTACACCTTC.

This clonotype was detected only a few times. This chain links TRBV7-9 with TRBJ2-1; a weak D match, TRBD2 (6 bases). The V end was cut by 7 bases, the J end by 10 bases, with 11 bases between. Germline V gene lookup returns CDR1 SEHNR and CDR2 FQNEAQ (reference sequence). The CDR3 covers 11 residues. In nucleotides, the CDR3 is TGTGCCAGCAACTGGAGGGGAGAGCAGTTCTTC. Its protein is CASNWRGEQFF.

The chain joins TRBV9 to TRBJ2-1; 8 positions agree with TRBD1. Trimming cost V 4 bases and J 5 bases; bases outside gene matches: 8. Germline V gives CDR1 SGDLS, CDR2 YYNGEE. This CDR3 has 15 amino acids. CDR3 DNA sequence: TGTGCCAGCAGCCCAAGGACAGGGTGGGACAATGAGCAGTTCTTC. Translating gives CASSPRTGWDNEQFF.

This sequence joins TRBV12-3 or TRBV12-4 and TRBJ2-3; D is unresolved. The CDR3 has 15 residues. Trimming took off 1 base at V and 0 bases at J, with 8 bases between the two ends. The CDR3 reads CASSLGISSTDTQYF. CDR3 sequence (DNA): TGTGCCAGCAGTTTAGGCATTTCTAGCACAGATACGCAGTATTTT.

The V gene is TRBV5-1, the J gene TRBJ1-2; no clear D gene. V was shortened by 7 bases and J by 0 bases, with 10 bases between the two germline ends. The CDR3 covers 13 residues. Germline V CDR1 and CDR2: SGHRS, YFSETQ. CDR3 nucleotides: TGCGCCAGCGGTGCAGCTTCTAACTATGGCTACACCTTC. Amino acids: CASGAASNYGYTF.

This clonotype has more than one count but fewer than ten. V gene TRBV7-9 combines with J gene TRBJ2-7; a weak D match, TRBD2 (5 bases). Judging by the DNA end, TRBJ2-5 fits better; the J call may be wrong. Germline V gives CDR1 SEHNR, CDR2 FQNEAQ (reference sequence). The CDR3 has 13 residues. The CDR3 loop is CASTDREHRTQYF. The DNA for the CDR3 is TGTGCCAGCACCGACCGGGAACACAGGACCCAGTACTTC.

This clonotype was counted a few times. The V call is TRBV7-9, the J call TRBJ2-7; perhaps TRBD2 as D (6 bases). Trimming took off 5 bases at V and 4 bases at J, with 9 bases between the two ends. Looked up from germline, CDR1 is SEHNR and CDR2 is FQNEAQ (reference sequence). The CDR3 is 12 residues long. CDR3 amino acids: CASSGGIYEQYF. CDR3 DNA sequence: TGTGCCAGCAGCGGCGGGATTTACGAGCAGTACTTC. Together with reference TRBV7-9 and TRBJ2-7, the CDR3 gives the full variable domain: DTGVSQNPRHKITKRGQNVTFRCDPISEHNRLYWYRQTLGQGPEFLTYFQNEAQLEKSRLLSDRFSAERPKGSFSTLEIQRTEQGDSAMYLCASSGGIYEQYFGPGTRLTVT.

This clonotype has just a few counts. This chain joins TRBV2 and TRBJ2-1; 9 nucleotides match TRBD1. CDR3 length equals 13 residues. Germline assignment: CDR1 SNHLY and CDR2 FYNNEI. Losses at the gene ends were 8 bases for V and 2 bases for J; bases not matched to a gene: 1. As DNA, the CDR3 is TGTGCCAGCCGACAGGGGGCCTACAATGAGCAGTTCTTC. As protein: CASRQGAYNEQFF.

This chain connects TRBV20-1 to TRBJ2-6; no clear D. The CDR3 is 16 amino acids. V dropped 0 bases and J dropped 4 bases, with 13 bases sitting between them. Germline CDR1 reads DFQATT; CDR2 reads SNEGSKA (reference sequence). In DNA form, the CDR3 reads TGCAGTGCTAGAGATTTCACAAAGCCCGGGGCCAACGTCCTGACTTTC. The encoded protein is CSARDFTKPGANVLTF.

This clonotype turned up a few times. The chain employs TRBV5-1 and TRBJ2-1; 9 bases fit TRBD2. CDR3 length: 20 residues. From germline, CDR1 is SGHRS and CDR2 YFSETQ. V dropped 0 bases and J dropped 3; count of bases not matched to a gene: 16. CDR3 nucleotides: TGCGCCAGCAGCTTGGGTGCGGTGGCTAGCGGGGAATTAAGCTACAATGAGCAGTTCTTC. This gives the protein CASSLGAVASGELSYNEQFF. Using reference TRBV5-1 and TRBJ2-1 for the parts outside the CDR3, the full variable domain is KAGVTQTPRYLIKTRGQQVTLSCSPISGHRSVSWYQQTPGQGLQFLFEYFSETQRNKGNFPGRFSGRQFSNSRSEMNVSTLELGDSALYLCASSLGAVASGELSYNEQFFGPGTRLTVL.